The 10 T cell receptor beta chains given below trace back to one sample, sequenced in a study of T cell responses to AZD1222 COVID-19 vaccine. Measured with immunoSEQ multiplex PCR; TCRdb has only the in-frame clones, and not every one. The sample has 150,000 to 200,000 clones; approximately 90% are singletons. Sequences were derived from peripheral blood, sampled on day 0 of AZD1222 vaccination. All receptors derive from an adult in good health.

This sequence joins TRBV5-4 and TRBJ2-5, with TRBD1 identical over 8 bases. The CDR3 is 14 amino acids. Germline V CDR1 and CDR2: SGHNT, YYREEE (reference sequence). J gave up 5 bases and V 4 bases, and 7 bases lay outside the gene matches. This chain's CDR3 is CASSPQDREETQYF. The CDR3 DNA sequence: TGTGCCAGCAGCCCCCAGGACAGGGAGGAGACCCAGTACTTC.

V usage is TRBV2 and J usage is TRBJ2-1, with 7 bases fitting TRBD2. Germline V CDR1 and CDR2: SNHLY, FYNNEI. The J segment lost 8 bases and the V segment lost 3 bases, leaving 10 bases of the junction unmatched. This CDR3 contains 15 residues. CDR3 sequence reads: CASSDWGEGPHEQFF. CDR3 nucleotides: TGTGCCAGCAGTGATTGGGGGGAGGGCCCCCATGAGCAGTTCTTC.

The chain carries TRBV6-5 and TRBJ2-5; 10 bases align to TRBD1. J lost 5 bases, V lost 7 bases, and 4 bases had no gene match. The length of the CDR3 is 13 residues. CDR1 MNHEY and CDR2 SVGAGI come from the germline V gene. The CDR3 region has the DNA TGTGCCAGCATCCCGGGACAGGGGGAGACCCAGTACTTC. It translates to CASIPGQGETQYF.

The J gene is TRBJ1-2, the V gene TRBV11-3; D gene unclear. Germline CDR1 and CDR2: SGHNT and YENEEA. The V and J ends lost 0 bases and 8 bases respectively, with 13 bases between them. The CDR3 length is 14 residues. The CDR3 here is CASSLDREGLGYTF. CDR3 coding DNA: TGTGCCAGCAGCTTAGATCGTGAAGGGCTCGGCTACACCTTC.

This rearrangement joins TRBV28 to TRBJ1-2, with D perhaps matching TRBD1 (5 bases). In germline, CDR1 is MDHEN, CDR2 SYDVKM. Trimming cost V 6 bases and J 4 bases, with 12 bases left between them. The CDR3 contains 13 residues. DNA for the CDR3: TGTGCCAGCAGACAGAGAGACAGCTATGGCTACACCTTC. Translation: CASRQRDSYGYTF.

V gene TRBV6-5 combines with J gene TRBJ2-1, with a tentative D call TRBD2 (5 bases). The CDR3 has 15 residues. Germline V gives CDR1 MNHEY, CDR2 SVGAGI. The CDR3 sequence: CATVGVGTRINEQFF. The CDR3 nucleotides read TGTGCGACGGTCGGGGTCGGCACTAGGATCAATGAGCAGTTCTTC.

This clone occurred a few times. The chain joins TRBV11-2 to TRBJ2-5; TRBD2 matches 13 bases. CDR3 length: 16 residues. Germline V gene lookup returns CDR1 SGHAT and CDR2 FQNNGV. J lost 5 bases, V lost 5 bases, and 8 bases had no gene match. The CDR3 protein is CASSPRRLAGGETQYF. DNA for the CDR3: TGTGCCAGCAGCCCACGTCGACTAGCGGGGGGTGAGACCCAGTACTTC. The variable domain in full, completed from reference TRBV11-2 and TRBJ2-5, reads EAGVAQSPRYKIIEKRQSVAFWCNPISGHATLYWYQQILGQGPKLLIQFQNNGVVDDSQLPKDRFSAERLKGVDSTLKIQPAKLEDSAVYLCASSPRRLAGGETQYFGPGTRLLVL.

This clone showed up just a few times. The chain links TRBV2 to TRBJ2-3, with 12 bases matching TRBD2. V lost 8 bases to trimming and J lost 2 bases; unmatched junction nucleotides: 17. Germline CDR1 is SNHLY and CDR2 is FYNNEI. CDR3 length: 19 residues. The CDR3 DNA follows: TGTGCCAGCGTGAGGCTAGCGGGAGGGAGAGGACCTTCCACAGATACGCAGTATTTT. Residues: CASVRLAGGRGPSTDTQYF.

The genes are TRBV28 and TRBJ1-2; D unresolved. V dropped 7 bases and J dropped 7 bases, with 13 bases sitting between them. This CDR3 is built from 12 residues. CDR1 is MDHEN and CDR2 is SYDVKM in the germline V gene. CDR3 region: CASTSSRTGYTF. In DNA, the CDR3 is TGTGCCAGCACCTCTTCCAGAACTGGCTACACCTTC.

CDR3 sequence: CASSLRKLVGGRSYNEQFF. The CDR3, as DNA: TGTGCCAGCAGCTTAAGAAAATTAGTCGGGGGTCGCTCCTACAATGAGCAGTTCTTC. The chain employs TRBV11-2 and TRBJ2-1, with TRBD2 as a possible D gene (6 bases). This CDR3 has 19 amino acids. The V end lost 2 bases, the J end lost 0 bases, and 20 bases lay between the germline ends. Germline-derived CDR1 and CDR2 are SGHAT and FQNNGV.